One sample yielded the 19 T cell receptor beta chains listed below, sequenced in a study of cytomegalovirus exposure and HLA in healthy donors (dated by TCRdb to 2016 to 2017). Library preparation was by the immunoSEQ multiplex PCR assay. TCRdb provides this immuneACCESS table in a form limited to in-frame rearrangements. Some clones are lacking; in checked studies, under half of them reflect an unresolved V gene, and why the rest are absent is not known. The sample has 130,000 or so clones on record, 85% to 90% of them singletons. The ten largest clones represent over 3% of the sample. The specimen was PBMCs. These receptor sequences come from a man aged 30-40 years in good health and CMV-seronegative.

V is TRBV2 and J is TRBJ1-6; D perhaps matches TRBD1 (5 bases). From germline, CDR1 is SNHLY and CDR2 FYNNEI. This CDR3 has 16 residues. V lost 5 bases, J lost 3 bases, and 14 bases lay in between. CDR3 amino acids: CASSRSGGFYNSPLHF. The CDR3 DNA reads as TGTGCCAGCAGTAGGTCGGGGGGTTTCTATAATTCACCCCTCCACTTT.

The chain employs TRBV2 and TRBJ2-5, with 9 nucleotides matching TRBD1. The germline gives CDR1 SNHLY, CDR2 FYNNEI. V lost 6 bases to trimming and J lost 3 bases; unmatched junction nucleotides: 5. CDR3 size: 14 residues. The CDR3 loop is CASREGTGKETQYF. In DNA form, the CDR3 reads TGTGCCAGCAGGGAGGGGACAGGGAAAGAGACCCAGTACTTC.

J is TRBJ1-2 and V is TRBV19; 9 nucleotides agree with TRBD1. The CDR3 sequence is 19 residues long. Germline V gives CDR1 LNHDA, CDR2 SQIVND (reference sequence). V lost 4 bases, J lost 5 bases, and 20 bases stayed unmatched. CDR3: CASSTNAGQGKVVRYGYTF. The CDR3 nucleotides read TGTGCCAGTAGTACAAACGCGGGACAGGGTAAAGTAGTTAGGTATGGCTACACCTTC.

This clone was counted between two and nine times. The CDR3 here is CSVIQGNYGYTF. CDR3 in DNA: TGCAGCGTGATACAGGGGAACTATGGCTACACCTTC. The J gene is TRBJ1-2, the V gene TRBV29-1, with TRBD1 matching 7 bases. CDR3 size: 12 residues. Trimming at V came to 6 bases and at J to 2 bases, leaving 3 bases not matched to a gene. Germline V gene sequence: CDR1 SQVTM, CDR2 ANQGSEA. Using reference TRBV29-1 and TRBJ1-2 for the parts outside the CDR3, the full variable domain is SAVISQKPSRDICQRGTSLTIQCQVDSQVTMMFWYRQQPGQSLTLIATANQGSEATYESGFVIDKFPISRPNLTFSTLTVSNMSPEDSSIYLCSVIQGNYGYTFGSGTRLTVV.

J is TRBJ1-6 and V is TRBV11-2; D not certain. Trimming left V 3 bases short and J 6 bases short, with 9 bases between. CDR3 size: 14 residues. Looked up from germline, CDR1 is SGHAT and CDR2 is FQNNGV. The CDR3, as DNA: TGTGCCAGCAGCTTGTCCCAGGCTAATTCACCCCTCCACTTT. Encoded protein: CASSLSQANSPLHF.

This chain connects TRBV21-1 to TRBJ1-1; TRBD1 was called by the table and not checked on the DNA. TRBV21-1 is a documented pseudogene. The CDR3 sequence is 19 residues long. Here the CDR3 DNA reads TGTGCCAGCAGCAACCGAGAACGGGACAGGGAACTCATCAACACTGAAGCTTTCTTT. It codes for CASSNRERDRELINTEAFF.

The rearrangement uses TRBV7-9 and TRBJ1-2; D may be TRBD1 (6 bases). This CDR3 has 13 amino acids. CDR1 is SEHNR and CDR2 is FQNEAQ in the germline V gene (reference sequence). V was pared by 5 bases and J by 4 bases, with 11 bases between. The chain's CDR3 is CASSPQGTYGYTF. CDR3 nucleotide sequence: TGTGCCAGCAGCCCCCAGGGGACCTATGGCTACACCTTC.

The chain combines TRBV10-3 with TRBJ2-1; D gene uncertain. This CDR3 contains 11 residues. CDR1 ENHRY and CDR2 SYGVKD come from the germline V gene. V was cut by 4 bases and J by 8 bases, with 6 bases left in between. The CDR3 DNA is TGTGCCATCAGTGCGAGCTATGAGCAGTTCTTC. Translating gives CAISASYEQFF.

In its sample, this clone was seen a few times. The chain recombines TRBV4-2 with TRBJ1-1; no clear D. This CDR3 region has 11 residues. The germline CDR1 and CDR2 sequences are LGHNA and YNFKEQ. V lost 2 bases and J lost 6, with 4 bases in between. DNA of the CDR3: TGTGCCAGCAGCCAACAGGCTGAAGCTTTCTTT. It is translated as CASSQQAEAFF.

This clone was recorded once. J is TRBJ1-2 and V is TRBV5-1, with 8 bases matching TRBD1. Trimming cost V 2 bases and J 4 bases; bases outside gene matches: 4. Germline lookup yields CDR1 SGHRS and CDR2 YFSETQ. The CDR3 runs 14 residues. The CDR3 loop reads CASSLDQGAYGYTF. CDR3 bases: TGCGCCAGCAGCTTAGACCAGGGGGCCTATGGCTACACCTTC.

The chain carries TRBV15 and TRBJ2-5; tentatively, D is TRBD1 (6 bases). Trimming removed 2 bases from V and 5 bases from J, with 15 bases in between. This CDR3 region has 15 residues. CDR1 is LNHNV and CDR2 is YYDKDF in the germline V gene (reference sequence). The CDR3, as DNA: TGTGCCACCAGCAGAACGGACAGTTCTGGGGAGACCCAGTACTTC. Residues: CATSRTDSSGETQYF.

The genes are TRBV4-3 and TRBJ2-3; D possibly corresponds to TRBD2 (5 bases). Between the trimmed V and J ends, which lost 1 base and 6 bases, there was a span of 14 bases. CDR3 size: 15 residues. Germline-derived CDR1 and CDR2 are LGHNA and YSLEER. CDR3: CASSQAKGSGDTQYF. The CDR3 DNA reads TGCGCCAGCAGCCAAGCGAAGGGAAGCGGTGATACGCAGTATTTT.

The chain's CDR3 is CASSPGQRGSPLHF. Here the CDR3 DNA reads TGTGCCAGCAGTCCAGGACAGAGGGGTTCACCCCTCCACTTT. This rearrangement joins TRBV27 to TRBJ1-6; D may be TRBD1 (6 bases). Germline CDR1 MNHEY, CDR2 SMNVEV (reference sequence). The CDR3 totals 14 residues. The V gene lost 5 bases and the J gene lost 9 bases, with 14 bases spanning the gap.

The CDR3 DNA is TGCGCCAGCAGCTTTGGGACACTAAACACCGGGGAGCTGTTTTTT. This encodes CASSFGTLNTGELFF. The genes are TRBV5-1 and TRBJ2-2, with D possibly being TRBD1 (6 bases). The CDR3 spans 15 residues. Trimming left V 2 bases short and J 2 bases short, with 10 bases between. The germline gives CDR1 SGHRS, CDR2 YFSETQ.

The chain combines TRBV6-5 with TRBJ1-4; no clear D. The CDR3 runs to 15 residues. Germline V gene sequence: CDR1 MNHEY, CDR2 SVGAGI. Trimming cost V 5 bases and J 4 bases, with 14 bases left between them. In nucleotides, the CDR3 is TGTGCCAGCAGTCTCTCGACTAGACTTAATGAAAAACTGTTTTTT. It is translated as CASSLSTRLNEKLFF.

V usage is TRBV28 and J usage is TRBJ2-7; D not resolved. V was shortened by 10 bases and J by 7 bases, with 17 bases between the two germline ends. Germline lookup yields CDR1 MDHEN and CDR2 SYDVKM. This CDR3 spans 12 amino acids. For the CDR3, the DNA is TGTGCCACCTCCCTTGCCACCCGGGAGCAGTACTTC. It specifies CATSLATREQYF.

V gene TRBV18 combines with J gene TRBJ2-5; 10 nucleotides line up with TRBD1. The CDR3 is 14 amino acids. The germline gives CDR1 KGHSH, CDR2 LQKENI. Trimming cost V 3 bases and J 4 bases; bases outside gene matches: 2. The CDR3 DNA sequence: TGTGCCAGCTCACCGGGGGACAGGGGAGAGACCCAGTACTTC. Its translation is CASSPGDRGETQYF.

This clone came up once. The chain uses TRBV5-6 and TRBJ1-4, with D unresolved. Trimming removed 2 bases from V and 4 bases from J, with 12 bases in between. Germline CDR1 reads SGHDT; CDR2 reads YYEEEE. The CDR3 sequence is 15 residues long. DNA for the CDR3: TGTGCCAGCAGCTTTGGGCGAACCAGTAATGAAAAACTGTTTTTT. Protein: CASSFGRTSNEKLFF.

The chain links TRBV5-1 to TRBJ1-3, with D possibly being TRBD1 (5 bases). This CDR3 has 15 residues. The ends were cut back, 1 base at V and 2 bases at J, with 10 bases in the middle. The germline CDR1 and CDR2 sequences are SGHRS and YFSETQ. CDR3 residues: CASSLRGETGNTIYF. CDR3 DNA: TGCGCCAGCAGCTTGCGGGGGGAGACTGGAAACACCATATATTTT.